This is a list of T cell receptor beta chains from one sample in a study of beta chain features in type 1 diabetes. The data were produced by immunoSEQ multiplex PCR, yet TCRdb's version contains in-frame clones alone and is incomplete. The sample gives 300,000 to 400,000 clones, around 9.3% of which show up once; roughly 1% is in the top ten. The sequencing input was central memory CD4+ T cells from blood. The source of these receptors is a man under 40 with type 1 diabetes. Each CDR3 is given without its conserved first and last residue. The size of a clone is reported for some rows only, either as once, few or many, or as a class for expanded clones.

v_call	j_call	clone_size	cdr3_aa
TRBV19	TRBJ2-5	NA	ASSSQGSGETQY
TRBV7-2	TRBJ1-6	NA	ASSFAGENSPLH
TRBV13	TRBJ2-3	few	ASSLEWASGGGGDTQY
TRBV30	TRBJ2-6	NA	AGGRFSSGANVLT
TRBV7-2	TRBJ2-7	many	ASSVLGGDEQY
TRBV5-6	TRBJ1-1	few	ASSLVDAGGTEAF
TRBV27	TRBJ1-1	NA	ASSSPTGVNTEAF
TRBV7-2	TRBJ2-2	few	ASSLRGPNTGELF
TRBV28	TRBJ2-6	NA	ASSPDSSGANVLT
TRBV2	TRBJ2-5	NA	ATTGSVKETQY
TRBV2	TRBJ2-5	few	ASGGTSGLGETQY
TRBV7-9	TRBJ2-7	few	ASSFSAGEQY
TRBV27	TRBJ1-5	NA	ASSLGSYSNQPQH
TRBV7-9	TRBJ2-3	NA	ASSPSTLADTQY
TRBV9	TRBJ2-1	NA	ASSVGTTWDEQF
TRBV28	TRBJ1-4	few	ASAGYNEKLF
TRBV4-3	TRBJ2-3	NA	ASSQGLAATDTQY
TRBV7-2	TRBJ2-1	NA	ASSLTAGASYNEQF
TRBV2	TRBJ2-5	few	ASSEARGKTQY
TRBV11-2	TRBJ2-7	NA	ASSLDPRKGEQY
TRBV4-3	TRBJ1-2	NA	ASSLQVDSRGGYT
TRBV23-1	TRBJ1-2	many	ASSQSGRLNYGYT
TRBV4-3	TRBJ1-2	few	ASSQDGRQQNGYT
TRBV19	TRBJ2-2	NA	ASRRLENTGELF
TRBV7-2	TRBJ2-2	NA	ASSFPTGGHTGELF
TRBV7-2	TRBJ2-6	few	ASSRTGYSGANVLT
TRBV9	TRBJ1-4	NA	ASSVSQTNEKLF
TRBV5-4	TRBJ2-1	few	ASSWGGLAGYNEQF
TRBV15	TRBJ1-5	NA	ATSSSDNSNQPQH
TRBV25-1	TRBJ2-7	few	ASRATRSGNYEQY
TRBV7-2	TRBJ1-2	NA	ASSLWVDRDRT
TRBV7-2	TRBJ2-3	few	ASAKPATDTQY
TRBV6-5	TRBJ2-3	few	ASRRSGGPTDTQY
TRBV7-2	TRBJ1-5	NA	ASSTDGTGPQH
TRBV7-2	TRBJ2-7	few	ASSQTGQGYEQY
TRBV2	TRBJ2-4	few	ASSEALMGPGY
TRBV7-2	TRBJ2-1	many	ASRRAGGANEQF
TRBV11-2	TRBJ1-6	NA	ASKPGHSNSPLH
TRBV7-9	TRBJ2-3	NA	ASSSGTYTQY
TRBV7-2	TRBJ1-6	NA	ASILWSGSPLH
TRBV19	TRBJ2-6	NA	ASSMSGVGANVLT
TRBV7-9	TRBJ2-2	many	ASSGGSTNTGELF
TRBV11-2	TRBJ1-1	NA	ASSLTEGTEAF
TRBV6-5	TRBJ2-3	NA	ASSYGDARGEDTQY